These 16 T cell receptor beta chains were all obtained from the same sample, sequenced in a study of T cell clones after liver transplantation. This table comes from immunoSEQ multiplex PCR, and its TCRdb copy is limited to in-frame clones, with some not included. Of approximately 26,000 clones detected, 55% to 70% appear once; the ten largest clones hold approximately 3%. Specimen: CD4+ T cells from blood, collected before liver transplant. The source is a human donor who received a liver transplant.

The chain joins TRBV11-2 to TRBJ2-5, with 7 bases fitting TRBD1. CDR1 and CDR2 from the germline V gene are SGHAT and FQNNGV. J gave up 2 bases and V 0 bases, and 6 bases lay outside the gene matches. The CDR3 is made up of 16 amino acids. CDR3 sequence (DNA): TGTGCCAGCAGCTTAGAGAGGGGCAGGGGGCAAGAGACCCAGTACTTC. Protein: CASSLERGRGQETQYF.

This chain links TRBV30 with TRBJ2-1; TRBD2 aligns across 9 bases. This CDR3 is 17 amino acids long. With V trimmed by 2 bases and J by 4 bases, 12 bases remained unmatched. Per the germline V gene, CDR1 is GTSNPN and CDR2 is SVGIG (reference sequence). The CDR3, as DNA: TGTGCCTGGAGTTCTATAGGGTTGGCGGGAGGGTACAATGAGCAGTTCTTC. This gives the protein CAWSSIGLAGGYNEQFF.

This chain connects TRBV19 to TRBJ1-5, with 9 bases matching TRBD1. In germline, CDR1 is LNHDA, CDR2 SQIVND (reference sequence). The CDR3 runs 16 residues. V trimming: 3 bases; J trimming: 7 bases; junction bases outside the gene matches: 10. In nucleotides, the CDR3 is TGTGCCAGTAGTATTAGTGGGACAGGGTTTCAACAGCCCCAGCATTTT. It yields the protein CASSISGTGFQQPQHF.

This chain links TRBV7-6 with TRBJ2-6, with D perhaps TRBD1 (6 bases). CDR1 is SGHVS and CDR2 is FNYEAQ in the germline V gene. The CDR3 runs to 19 residues. Trimming left V 5 bases short and J 0 bases short, with 20 bases between. The CDR3 here is CASSPTGRDTYSGANVLTF. The DNA of the CDR3 is TGTGCCAGCAGCCCGACGGGACGGGACACCTACTCTGGGGCCAACGTCCTGACTTTC.

The V call is TRBV2, the J call TRBJ2-7, with D possibly matching TRBD1 (5 bases). The CDR3 has 14 amino acids. Trimming cost V 2 bases and J 0 bases, with 8 bases left between them. CDR1 SNHLY and CDR2 FYNNEI come from the germline V gene. CDR3 coding DNA: TGTGCCAGCAGTGAACAGACAGTCTCCTACGAGCAGTACGTC. Protein product: CASSEQTVSYEQYV.

This sequence joins TRBV6-1 and TRBJ2-1, with D possibly matching TRBD1 (5 bases). The CDR3 consists of 14 residues. Germline V lookup: CDR1 MNHNS, CDR2 SASEGT. The V gene lost 2 bases and the J gene lost 4 bases, with 9 bases spanning the gap. CDR3 loop: CASSELQGYNEQFF. The CDR3 region has the DNA TGTGCCAGCAGTGAACTCCAGGGTTACAATGAGCAGTTCTTC.

The J gene is TRBJ2-2, the V gene TRBV11-2; D not resolved. The CDR3 runs to 13 residues. From germline, CDR1 is SGHAT and CDR2 FQNNGV. The V end lost 8 bases, the J end lost 0 bases, and 7 bases lay between the germline ends. CDR3 region: CASGRTNTGELFF. The CDR3 region has the DNA TGTGCCAGCGGTCGGACGAACACCGGGGAGCTGTTTTTT.

The chain couples TRBV4-2 to TRBJ2-5; D assignment may be TRBD1 or TRBD2 (5 bases each). This CDR3 has 15 residues. V lost 5 bases to trimming and J lost 1 base, with 14 bases between them. The V gene's germline CDR1 is LGHNA and CDR2 YNFKEQ. Written as DNA, the CDR3 is TGTGCCAGCAGCTTCTCAGGGACCACCCAAGAGACCCAGTACTTC. Its protein product is CASSFSGTTQETQYF.

The V gene is TRBV6-4, the J gene TRBJ2-1, with D possibly matching TRBD2 (5 bases). Between the trimmed V and J ends, which lost 0 bases and 7 bases, there was a span of 10 bases. Germline V gene sequence: CDR1 MRHNA, CDR2 SNTAGT. The CDR3 is 14 residues long. CDR3 amino acids: CASSDSSRDNEQFF. The CDR3, as DNA: TGTGCCAGCAGTGACTCGAGTCGGGATAATGAGCAGTTCTTC.

The V gene is TRBV25-1, the J gene TRBJ2-3; TRBD1 is a possible D gene (6 bases). The V gene lost 5 bases and the J gene lost 2 bases, with 14 bases spanning the gap. Germline lookup yields CDR1 MGHDK and CDR2 SYGVNS. The CDR3 is 15 amino acids. CDR3 sequence (DNA): TGTGCCAGCAGTAGAGGAGGACAGACCACAGATACGCAGTATTTT. Its translation: CASSRGGQTTDTQYF.

The V and J genes are TRBV25-1 and TRBJ2-5, with 11 bases that match TRBD1. CDR3 length: 15 amino acids. Germline V gives CDR1 MGHDK, CDR2 SYGVNS. The junction had 5 bases not matched to a gene; V was cut back by 4 bases and J by 4 bases. CDR3 amino acids: CASSGWTGGLETQYF. In DNA, the CDR3 is TGTGCCAGCAGTGGATGGACAGGGGGCTTAGAGACCCAGTACTTC. The full variable domain, its missing parts supplied by reference TRBV25-1 and TRBJ2-5, is EADIYQTPRYLVIGTGKKITLECSQTMGHDKMYWYQQDPGMELHLIHYSYGVNSTEKGDLSSESTVSRIRTEHFPLTLESARPSHTSQYLCASSGWTGGLETQYFGPGTRLLVL.

CDR3 protein: CASIPSWGQGTRNTGELFF. The CDR3 region has the DNA TGTGCCAGTATCCCCTCTTGGGGACAGGGGACGAGGAACACCGGGGAGCTGTTTTTT. The chain carries TRBV19 and TRBJ2-2, with TRBD1 matching 10 bases. CDR3 length: 19 amino acids. Germline V CDR1 and CDR2: LNHDA, SQIVND (reference sequence). V dropped 7 bases and J dropped 1; count of bases not matched to a gene: 15.

Written as DNA, the CDR3 is TGTGCCAGCAGTTACACATTAACAGTTAACAATGAGCAGTTCTTC. Its translation is CASSYTLTVNNEQFF. The J gene is TRBJ2-1, the V gene TRBV6-5; D not resolved. Per the germline V gene, CDR1 is MNHEY and CDR2 is SVGAGI. The ends were cut back, 2 bases at V and 5 bases at J, with 13 bases in the middle. CDR3 size: 15 residues.

The chain uses TRBV5-1 and TRBJ1-1; 9 nucleotides line up with TRBD1. Germline assignment: CDR1 SGHRS and CDR2 YFSETQ. The trim removed 4 bases at V and 1 base at J, leaving 8 bases unmatched. The CDR3 has 16 residues. This CDR3 reads CASSTLQGAGNTEAFF. CDR3 bases: TGCGCCAGCAGCACACTACAGGGGGCGGGGAACACTGAAGCTTTCTTT.

Relative to its sample, this clone is large. This sequence joins TRBV2 and TRBJ2-7; 8 positions match TRBD2. The CDR3 extends over 16 amino acids. CDR1 is SNHLY, CDR2 FYNNEI, per germline. The V segment lost 2 bases and the J segment 3 bases; nucleotides outside the gene matches: 9. CDR3 sequence (DNA): TGTGCCAGCAGTGAAAGACTAGCGAACGACCTCTACGAGCAGTACTTC. Translating gives CASSERLANDLYEQYF.

This clone occurred a few times. V usage is TRBV7-8 and J usage is TRBJ2-2; D not certain. The CDR3 loop spans 17 amino acids. The V end was cut by 5 bases, the J end by 4 bases, with 20 bases between. Germline loops: CDR1 SGHVS, CDR2 FQNEAQ. The DNA for the CDR3 is TGTGCCAGCAGCCAATTCCTACCGACAAGTTCCACCGGGGAGCTGTTTTTT. Translated, it gives CASSQFLPTSSTGELFF. The complete variable domain, with remaining parts taken from reference TRBV7-8 and TRBJ2-2, reads GAGVSQSPRYKVAKRGQDVALRCDPISGHVSLFWYQQALGQGPEFLTYFQNEAQLDKSGLPSDRFFAERPEGSVSTLKIQRTQQEDSAVYLCASSQFLPTSSTGELFFGEGSRLTVL.